This TCR beta chain is from a study of OX40 agonist ivuxolimab in advanced cancers. About the research overall: Cancers in dose escalation were hepatocellular, melanoma, renal cell and head and neck. In three patients, partial responses were observed, one with hepatocellular carcinoma and two with cutaneous melanoma. General study results and limits: On average, CD8+ T cells had more expanded clones than CD4+.

Exclusion of a patient followed from autoimmune disease history or systemic immunosuppression. The data were produced by immunoSEQ multiplex PCR, yet TCRdb's version contains in-frame clones alone and is incomplete. Of 75,000 to 80,000 clones listed, about 87% were seen once; the top ten hold nearly 0.55%. This clone came up a few times. What it recognizes is unknown. The germline V gene encodes CDR1 MGHRA and CDR2 YSYEKL. V gave up 4 bases and J gave up 6 bases; unmatched junction bases: 9. There are 16 residues in the CDR3. The sequencing here drew on CD4+ or CD8+ T cells sorted from blood, taken in a trial of the OX40 agonist ivuxolimab. The rearrangement uses TRBV4-1 and TRBJ2-1, with 10 bases lining up with TRBD2. The TCR sequence derives from an adult with an advanced solid tumor such as melanoma, head and neck, liver or kidney cancer. CDR3 bases: TGCGCCAGCAGCCCGCGTACTAGCGGGATAATCAATGAGCAGTTCTTC. Protein product: CASSPRTSGIINEQFF.